Presented here are 21 T cell receptor beta chains from one specimen sequenced in a study of blood T cell repertoires in COVID-19 (dated by TCRdb to the early 2020s). The receptor library was made with the immunoSEQ multiplex PCR assay. This immuneACCESS table, as held by TCRdb, lists in-frame sequences with V and J called but not all clones. Of the missing ones, under half trace to an unresolved V gene in checked studies; the others have no known cause. This sample gives just over 350,000 clones in total; around 88% of them show up just once. The ten largest clones take up just over 7% of the sample. Source material: peripheral blood. These TCRs come from a woman aged 55-69 years with COVID-19, enrolled during active disease.

This clone was seen more than once but under ten times. This chain joins TRBV5-1 and TRBJ2-2; a possible D gene is TRBD1 (7 bases). The V end was cut by 4 bases, the J end by 1 base, with 17 bases between. Germline assignment: CDR1 SGHRS and CDR2 YFSETQ. CDR3 length equals 17 residues. CDR3 loop: CASSRGDSPENTGELFF. Here the CDR3 DNA reads TGCGCCAGCAGCCGCGGGGACAGCCCAGAGAACACCGGGGAGCTGTTTTTT.

The chain recombines TRBV7-2 with TRBJ2-5; D gene uncertain. Germline loops: CDR1 SGHTA, CDR2 FQGNSA. The CDR3 is 13 amino acids. Trimming removed 1 base from V and 5 bases from J, with 8 bases in between. The CDR3 DNA sequence: TGTGCCAGCAGCTTAGTCCTTATGGAGACCCAGTACTTC. As protein: CASSLVLMETQYF.

V and J are TRBV30 and TRBJ2-7; the D is unclear. The CDR3 spans 11 residues. V lost 2 bases and J 5 bases, leaving 7 bases between the germline ends. Looked up from germline, CDR1 is GTSNPN and CDR2 is SVGIG (reference sequence). In DNA, the CDR3 is TGTGCCTGGAGTCCCTCAGACGAGCAGTACTTC. Protein sequence: CAWSPSDEQYF.

The chain's CDR3 is CATSSVAEQFF. The CDR3 coding sequence is TGTGCCACCAGCTCTGTGGCTGAGCAGTTCTTC. V is TRBV15 and J is TRBJ2-1; D is unresolved. Trimming took 5 bases from V and 9 from J, leaving 8 bases between them. Per germline, CDR1 LNHNV and CDR2 YYDKDF (reference sequence). The CDR3 runs to 11 residues.

The chain is built from TRBV27 and TRBJ2-7; a weak D match, TRBD1 (6 bases). This CDR3 is 16 amino acids long. V was clipped by 6 bases and J by 6 bases, with 24 bases between them. Germline CDR1 MNHEY, CDR2 SMNVEV (reference sequence). In DNA, the CDR3 is TGTGCCAGCAGCCTAAGCCCCGGGACACCTCTCGGCGAGCAGTACTTC. Translation gives CASSLSPGTPLGEQYF.

This chain links TRBV5-5 with TRBJ2-1; TRBD1 agrees at 9 bases. Trimming removed 2 bases from V and 8 bases from J; junction bases left unmatched: 5. The CDR3 totals 14 residues. Germline CDR1 and CDR2: SGHKS and YYEKEE (reference sequence). The CDR3: CASSLWTGVHEQFF. For the CDR3, the DNA is TGTGCCAGCAGCTTATGGACAGGGGTCCATGAGCAGTTCTTC.

The rearrangement links TRBV30 to TRBJ2-1; 7 bases match TRBD1. V was clipped by 3 bases and J by 4 bases; unmatched bases: 9. Germline lookup yields CDR1 GTSNPN and CDR2 SVGIG (reference sequence). The CDR3 runs 15 residues. The CDR3, as DNA: TGTGCCTGGAGCCAATGGACAGGCTATTACAATGAGCAGTTCTTC. It codes for CAWSQWTGYYNEQFF. The variable domain in full, with the rest retrieved from reference TRBV30 and TRBJ2-1, is SQTIHQWPATLVQPVGSPLSLECTVEGTSNPNLYWYRQAAGRGLQLLFYSVGIGQISSEVPQNLSASRPQDRQFILSSKKLLLSDSGFYLCAWSQWTGYYNEQFFGPGTRLTVL.

This chain links TRBV27 with TRBJ1-2; tentative D call: TRBD1 (6 bases). The CDR3 length is 15 residues. Trimming left V 5 bases short and J 0 bases short, with 13 bases between. Looked up from germline, CDR1 is MNHEY and CDR2 is SMNVEV (reference sequence). The CDR3 DNA follows: TGTGCCAGCAGTCTATACAGGGCAGCTAACTATGGCTACACCTTC. Its translation is CASSLYRAANYGYTF.

CDR3 nucleotide sequence: TGTGCCAGCAGTTTACCAGACAGGGTAGGCTACGAGCAGTACTTC. This sequence encodes CASSLPDRVGYEQYF. This chain joins TRBV27 and TRBJ2-7, with 7 positions matching TRBD1. V was clipped by 2 bases and J by 3 bases; unmatched bases: 7. This CDR3 contains 15 residues. Germline CDR1 and CDR2: MNHEY and SMNVEV (reference sequence).

The chain combines TRBV27 with TRBJ2-2; maybe TRBD1 (6 bases). The CDR3 totals 15 residues. V lost 3 bases and J 3 bases, leaving 11 bases between the germline ends. CDR1 and CDR2 from the germline V gene are MNHEY and SMNVEV (reference sequence). For the CDR3, the DNA is TGTGCCAGCAGTTTCGACAGGACGTACACCGGGGAGCTGTTTTTT. It yields the protein CASSFDRTYTGELFF.

The chain links TRBV19 to TRBJ1-3; D is uncertain. V gave up 8 bases and J gave up 0 bases, with 14 bases separating them. CDR3 length: 15 amino acids. Germline V gene data show CDR1 as LNHDA and CDR2 as SQIVND (reference sequence). CDR3 DNA: TGTGCCAGTTCCAAGAGGGTTTCCTCTGGAAACACCATATATTTT. It codes for CASSKRVSSGNTIYF.

The chain employs TRBV5-4 and TRBJ2-7; D gene unclear. V lost 4 bases and J 2 bases, leaving 13 bases between the germline ends. CDR3 length: 14 residues. Looked up from germline, CDR1 is SGHNT and CDR2 is YYREEE (reference sequence). The CDR3 region has the DNA TGTGCCAGCAGCGCGGCGAACCTTCCCTACGAGCAGTACTTC. It specifies CASSAANLPYEQYF.

V usage is TRBV3-1 (or the pseudogene TRBV3-2) and J usage is TRBJ2-1, with 8 positions matching TRBD2. Looked up from germline, CDR1 is LGHDT and CDR2 is YNNKEL (reference sequence). CDR3 length: 20 residues. V gave up 4 bases and J gave up 4 bases; unmatched junction bases: 21. CDR3 in amino acids: CASSPAQPGLIAGIYNEQFF. CDR3 nucleotide sequence: TGTGCCAGCAGCCCAGCTCAACCAGGACTGATAGCGGGAATATACAATGAGCAGTTCTTC.

The rearrangement links TRBV5-6 to TRBJ2-7; tentative D call: TRBD1 (6 bases). Germline CDR1 and CDR2: SGHDT and YYEEEE. The CDR3 runs 13 residues. With 4 bases removed from V and 2 bases from J, the gap between germline ends came to 10 bases. CDR3 bases: TGTGCCAGCAGCGTAGGACAGCCCTACGAGCAGTACTTC. Translation gives CASSVGQPYEQYF.

The rearrangement uses TRBV6-6 and TRBJ1-2; perhaps TRBD1 as D (5 bases). Germline values: CDR1 MNHNY, CDR2 SVGAGI (reference sequence). V gave up 6 bases and J gave up 8 bases, with 13 bases separating them. The CDR3 is 12 amino acids. DNA for the CDR3: TGTGCCAGCAGCCCGGGACTCCGCGGCTACACCTTC. Its protein is CASSPGLRGYTF.

V is TRBV2 and J is TRBJ1-1; D unresolved. The V and J ends lost 8 bases and 1 base respectively, with 5 bases between them. Germline V gives CDR1 SNHLY, CDR2 FYNNEI. The CDR3 consists of 11 residues. CDR3 coding DNA: TGTGCCAGCGGAGGGAACACTGAAGCTTTCTTT. Translating it yields CASGGNTEAFF.

The J gene is TRBJ2-5, the V gene TRBV5-1; TRBD2 matches 7 bases. The germline V gene encodes CDR1 SGHRS and CDR2 YFSETQ. The CDR3 runs to 15 residues. V was pared by 3 bases and J by 4 bases, with 9 bases of the junction left unmatched. The CDR3: CASSSLTSSGETQYF. The CDR3 DNA reads TGCGCCAGCAGCTCTCTGACTAGCTCGGGAGAGACCCAGTACTTC.

This chain links TRBV18 with TRBJ2-7, with TRBD1 as a possible D gene (6 bases). This CDR3 contains 13 residues. The V and J ends lost 3 bases and 5 bases respectively, with 11 bases between them. The germline V gene has CDR1 KGHSH and CDR2 LQKENI. This CDR3 is CASSPGTRNEQYF. Here the CDR3 DNA reads TGTGCCAGCTCACCGGGGACAAGAAACGAGCAGTACTTC. Looking up the rest from reference TRBV18 and TRBJ2-7 gives the full variable domain: NAGVMQNPRHLVRRRGQEARLRCSPMKGHSHVYWYRQLPEEGLKFMVYLQKENIIDESGMPKERFSAEFPKEGPSILRIQQVVRGDSAAYFCASSPGTRNEQYFGPGTRLTVT.

V is TRBV10-3 and J is TRBJ2-3, with D perhaps matching TRBD2 (7 bases). CDR1 is ENHRY and CDR2 is SYGVKD in the germline V gene. The CDR3 covers 17 residues. V was clipped by 4 bases and J by 3 bases, with 20 bases between them. CDR3 loop: CAISGLWGGVGTDTQYF. As DNA, the CDR3 is TGTGCCATCAGTGGCCTTTGGGGGGGCGTCGGGACAGATACGCAGTATTTT.

V and J are TRBV27 and TRBJ1-5, with D maybe TRBD1 (5 bases). The CDR3 loop spans 15 amino acids. V lost 9 bases and J 5 bases, leaving 20 bases between the germline ends. In germline, CDR1 is MNHEY, CDR2 SMNVEV (reference sequence). The CDR3 DNA sequence: TGTGCCAGTAAATCAGATCGGGCAGGGCATCAGCCCCAGCATTTT. It is translated as CASKSDRAGHQPQHF.

The rearrangement uses TRBV24-1 and TRBJ2-3, with TRBD2 as a possible D gene (6 bases). With 7 bases removed from V and 4 bases from J, the gap between germline ends came to 11 bases. CDR1 and CDR2 from the germline V gene are KGHDR and SFDVKD. CDR3 length: 13 amino acids. The CDR3 DNA reads TGTGCCACCAGCAGGGACTTCTCAGATACGCAGTATTTT. It codes for CATSRDFSDTQYF.